This T cell receptor (beta chain) was recovered during a study of T cells in Graves' hyperthyroidism and ophthalmopathy. Whole-study findings and limits: Using 13 V-J features, a model discriminated ophthalmopathy from stable hyperthyroidism.

Notes on this clonotype: Its antigen is not identified.

CDR3 length equals 13 residues. Germline values: CDR1 LNHDA, CDR2 SQIVND (reference sequence). V lost 9 bases, J lost 7 bases, and 6 bases stayed unmatched. What was amplified from RNA transcripts were TCR beta CDR3 regions. With the HTBI primer set, the TCR CDR3 went through a first round of RT-PCR. A single record per CDR3 protein comes from TCRdb applying MiXCR to the multiplex PCR reads. The repertoire holds 500,000 or so distinct CDR3 sequences, with 17% as singletons. This clonotype was sampled from a woman between 18 and 30 years old with Graves' ophthalmopathy. The sequenced sample was blood. The rearrangement joins TRBV19 to TRBJ2-1; 10 nucleotides match TRBD1. CDR3 nucleotides: TGTGCCAGCCGACAGGGGGCGGGAAATGAGCAGTTCTTC. Protein: CASRQGAGNEQFF. The full variable domain, its missing parts supplied by reference TRBV19 and TRBJ2-1, is DGGITQSPKYLFRKEGQNVTLSCEQNLNHDAMYWYRQDPGQGLRLIYYSQIVNDFQKGDIAEGYSVSREKKESFPLTVTSAQKNPTAFYLCASRQGAGNEQFFGPGTRLTVL.